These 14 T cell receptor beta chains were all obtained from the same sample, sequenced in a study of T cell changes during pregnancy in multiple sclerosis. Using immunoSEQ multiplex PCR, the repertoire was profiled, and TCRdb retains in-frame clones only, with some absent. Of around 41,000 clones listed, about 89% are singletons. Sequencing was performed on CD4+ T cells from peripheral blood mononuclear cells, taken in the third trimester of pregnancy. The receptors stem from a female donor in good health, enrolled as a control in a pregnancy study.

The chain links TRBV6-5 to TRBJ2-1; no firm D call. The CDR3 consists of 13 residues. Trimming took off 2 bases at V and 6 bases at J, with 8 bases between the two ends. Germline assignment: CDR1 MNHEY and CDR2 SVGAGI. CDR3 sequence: CASSYGAPNEQFF. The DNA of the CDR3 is TGTGCCAGCAGTTACGGTGCGCCCAATGAGCAGTTCTTC.

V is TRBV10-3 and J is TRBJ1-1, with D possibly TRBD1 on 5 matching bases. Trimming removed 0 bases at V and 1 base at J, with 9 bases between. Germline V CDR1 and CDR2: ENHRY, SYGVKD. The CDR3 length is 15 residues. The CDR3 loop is CAISESDMGNTEAFF. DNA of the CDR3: TGTGCCATCAGTGAGTCGGACATGGGGAACACTGAAGCTTTCTTT.

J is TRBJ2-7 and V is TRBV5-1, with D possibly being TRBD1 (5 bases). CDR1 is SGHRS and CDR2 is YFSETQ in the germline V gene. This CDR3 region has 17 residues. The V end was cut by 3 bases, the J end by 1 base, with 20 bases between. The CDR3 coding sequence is TGCGCCAGCAGCTACGCCCTAGGGGAAGGCCTATCCTACGAGCAGTACTTC. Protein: CASSYALGEGLSYEQYF.

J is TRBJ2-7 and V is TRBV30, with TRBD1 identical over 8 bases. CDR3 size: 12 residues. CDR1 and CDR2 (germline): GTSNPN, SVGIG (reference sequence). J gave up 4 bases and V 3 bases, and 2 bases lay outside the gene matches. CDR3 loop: CAWSRGPYEQYF. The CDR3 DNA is TGTGCCTGGAGCAGGGGGCCTTACGAGCAGTACTTC. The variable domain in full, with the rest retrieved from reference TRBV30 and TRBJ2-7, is SQTIHQWPATLVQPVGSPLSLECTVEGTSNPNLYWYRQAAGRGLQLLFYSVGIGQISSEVPQNLSASRPQDRQFILSSKKLLLSDSGFYLCAWSRGPYEQYFGPGTRLTVT.

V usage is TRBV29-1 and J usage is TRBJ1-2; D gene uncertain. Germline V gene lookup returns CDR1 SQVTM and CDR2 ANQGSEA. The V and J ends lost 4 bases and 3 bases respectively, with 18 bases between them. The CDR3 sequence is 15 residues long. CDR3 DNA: TGCAGCGTTGTGATTTGGGCGGGAGTTGACTATGGCTACACCTTC. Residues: CSVVIWAGVDYGYTF.

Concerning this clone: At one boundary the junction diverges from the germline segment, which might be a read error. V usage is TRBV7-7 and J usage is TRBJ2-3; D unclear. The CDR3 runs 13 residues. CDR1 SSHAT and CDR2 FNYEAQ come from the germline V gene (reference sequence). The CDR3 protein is CASSLAETDTQYF. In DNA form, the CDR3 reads TGTGCTAGCAGCTTGGCAGAAACAGATACGCAGTATTTT.

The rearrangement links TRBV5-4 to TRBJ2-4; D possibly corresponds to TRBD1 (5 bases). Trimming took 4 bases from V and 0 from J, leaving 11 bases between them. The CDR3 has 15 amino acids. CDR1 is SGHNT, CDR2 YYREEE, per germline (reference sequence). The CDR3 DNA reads TGTGCCAGCAGCCCGTCGCAGGGAGCCAAAAACATTCAGTACTTC. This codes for CASSPSQGAKNIQYF. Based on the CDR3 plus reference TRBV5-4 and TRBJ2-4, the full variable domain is ETGVTQSPTHLIKTRGQQVTLRCSSQSGHNTVSWYQQALGQGPQFIFQYYREEENGRGNFPPRFSGLQFPNYSSELNVNALELDDSALYLCASSPSQGAKNIQYFGAGTRLSVL.

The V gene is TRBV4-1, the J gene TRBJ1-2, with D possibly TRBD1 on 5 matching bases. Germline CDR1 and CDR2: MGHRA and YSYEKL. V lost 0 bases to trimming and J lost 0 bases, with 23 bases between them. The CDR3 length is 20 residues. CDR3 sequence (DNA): TGCGCCAGCAGCCAAGATATTGGGGCAACCGGATTTGTTGCTAACTATGGCTACACCTTC. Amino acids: CASSQDIGATGFVANYGYTF.

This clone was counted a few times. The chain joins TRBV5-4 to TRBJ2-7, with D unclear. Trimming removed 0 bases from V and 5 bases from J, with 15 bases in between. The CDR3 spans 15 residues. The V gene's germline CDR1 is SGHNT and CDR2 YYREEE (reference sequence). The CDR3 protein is CASSLDTRKIDEQYF. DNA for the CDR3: TGTGCCAGCAGCTTGGACACCAGGAAGATCGACGAGCAGTACTTC. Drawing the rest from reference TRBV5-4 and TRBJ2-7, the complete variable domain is ETGVTQSPTHLIKTRGQQVTLRCSSQSGHNTVSWYQQALGQGPQFIFQYYREEENGRGNFPPRFSGLQFPNYSSELNVNALELDDSALYLCASSLDTRKIDEQYFGPGTRLTVT.

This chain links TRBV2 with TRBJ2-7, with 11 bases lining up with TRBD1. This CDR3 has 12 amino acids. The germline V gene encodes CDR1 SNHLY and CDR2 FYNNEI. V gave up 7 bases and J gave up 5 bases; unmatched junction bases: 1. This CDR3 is CASKDRGHEQYF. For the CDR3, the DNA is TGTGCCAGCAAGGACAGGGGGCACGAGCAGTACTTC.

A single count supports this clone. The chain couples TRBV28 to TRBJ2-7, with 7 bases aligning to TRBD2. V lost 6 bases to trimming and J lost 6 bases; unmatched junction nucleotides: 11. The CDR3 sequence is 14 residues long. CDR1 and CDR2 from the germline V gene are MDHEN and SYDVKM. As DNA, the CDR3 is TGTGCCAGCAGGCCCGGACTAGGAGGTGGCGAGCAGTACTTC. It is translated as CASRPGLGGGEQYF.

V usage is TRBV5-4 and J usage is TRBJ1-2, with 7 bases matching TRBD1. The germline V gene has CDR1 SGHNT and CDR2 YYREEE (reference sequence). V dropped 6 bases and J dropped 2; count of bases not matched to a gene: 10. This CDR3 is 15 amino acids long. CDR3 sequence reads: CASTTGTAANYGYTF. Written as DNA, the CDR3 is TGTGCCAGCACGACCGGGACAGCGGCGAACTATGGCTACACCTTC.

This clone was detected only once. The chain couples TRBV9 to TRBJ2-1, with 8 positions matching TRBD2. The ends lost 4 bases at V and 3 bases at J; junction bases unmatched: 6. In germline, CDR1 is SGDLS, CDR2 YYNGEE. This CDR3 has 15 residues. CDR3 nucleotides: TGTGCCAGCAGCTCCCCGGGACTAGACTACAATGAGCAGTTCTTC. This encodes CASSSPGLDYNEQFF.

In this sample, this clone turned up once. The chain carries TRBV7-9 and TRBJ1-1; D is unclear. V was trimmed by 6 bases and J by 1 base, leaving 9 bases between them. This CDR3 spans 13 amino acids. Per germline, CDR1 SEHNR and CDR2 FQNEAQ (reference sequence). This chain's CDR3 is CASSWRENTEAFF. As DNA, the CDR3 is TGTGCCAGCAGTTGGAGAGAGAACACTGAAGCTTTCTTT.